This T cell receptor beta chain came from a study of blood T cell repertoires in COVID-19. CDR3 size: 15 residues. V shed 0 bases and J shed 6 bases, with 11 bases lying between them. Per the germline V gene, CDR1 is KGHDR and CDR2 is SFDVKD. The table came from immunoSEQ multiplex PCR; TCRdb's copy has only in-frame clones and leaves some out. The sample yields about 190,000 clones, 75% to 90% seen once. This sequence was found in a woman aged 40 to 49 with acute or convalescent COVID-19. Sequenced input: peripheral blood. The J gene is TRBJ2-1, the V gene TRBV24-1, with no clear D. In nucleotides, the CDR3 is TGTGCCACCAGTGATTTGTTGTACAGAGCCAATGAGCAGTTCTTC. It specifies CATSDLLYRANEQFF.